This record looks at one T cell receptor (beta chain) sequence and its context. The sample has other DNA sequences that encode this CDR3 too. This sample was included in a study of blood T cell repertoires in COVID-19. Study in general: Both acute and convalescent COVID-19 samples were obtained from the United States, Italy and Spain.

The CDR3 runs to 15 residues. The V gene's germline CDR1 is SGDLS and CDR2 YYNGEE. The trim removed 5 bases at V and 6 bases at J, leaving 7 bases unmatched. As handled by the study authors: Reference gene primer amplification gave estimated nucleated cell counts. Profiling relied on immunoSEQ multiplex PCR, and the TCRdb table lists in-frame clones only, not all of them. V, J and clone size are those of that table, while D and trimming were read from the DNA. The sample contains about 250,000 clones, approximately 82% of which appear only once. The sequence was obtained from a woman at least 80 years old with active or convalescent COVID-19. V and J are TRBV9 and TRBJ1-6; 8 bases line up with TRBD1. The specimen was peripheral blood. In DNA form, the CDR3 reads TGTGCCAGCAGTGCCCTGGACAGGGCTAATTCACCCCTCCACTTT. The encoded protein is CASSALDRANSPLHF.